This T cell receptor (beta chain) was observed in a study of chemoradiotherapy in HPV16-positive cancers. V was pared by 2 bases and J by 0 bases, with 7 bases of the junction left unmatched. The CDR3 covers 18 residues. Germline CDR1 is LGHNA and CDR2 is YSLEER. The protocol was immunoSEQ multiplex PCR, while the TCRdb copy is restricted to in-frame clones and leaves out a portion. The data contain some 3,000 clones, over 75% of them singletons. Here the sequenced sample was tumor tissue, taken from a patient who underwent chemoradiotherapy. The V call is TRBV4-3, the J call TRBJ2-4, with 10 bases matching TRBD2. The receptor's source is a human donor with HPV-associated anogenital cancer. The CDR3 DNA follows: TGCGCCAGCAGCCAATACAGCGGGGGGGCCGCAGCCAAAAACATTCAGTACTTC. As protein: CASSQYSGGAAAKNIQYF.